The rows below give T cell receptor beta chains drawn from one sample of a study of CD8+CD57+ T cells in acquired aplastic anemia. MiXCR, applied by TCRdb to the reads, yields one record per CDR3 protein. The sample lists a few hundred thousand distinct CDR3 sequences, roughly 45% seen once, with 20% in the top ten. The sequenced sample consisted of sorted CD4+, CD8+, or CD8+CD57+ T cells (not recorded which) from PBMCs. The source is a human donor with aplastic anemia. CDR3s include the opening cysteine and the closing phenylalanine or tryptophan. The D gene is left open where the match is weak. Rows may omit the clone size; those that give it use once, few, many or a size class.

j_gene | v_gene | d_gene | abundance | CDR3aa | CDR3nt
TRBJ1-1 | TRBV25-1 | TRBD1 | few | CASSPRTGTEAFF | TGTGCCAGCAGCCCCCGGACAGGGACTGAAGCTTTCTTT
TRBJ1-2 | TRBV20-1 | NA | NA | CSARDRSGHGYTF | TGCAGTGCTAGGGATCGCTCGGGCCATGGCTACACCTTC
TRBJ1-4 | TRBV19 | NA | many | CASSARRGSNEKLFF | TGTGCCAGTAGTGCCCGTCGTGGGAGTAATGAAAAACTGTTTTTT
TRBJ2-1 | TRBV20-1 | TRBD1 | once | CSASGRQGEYNEQFF | TGCAGTGCTAGCGGACGACAGGGGGAATACAATGAGCAGTTCTTC
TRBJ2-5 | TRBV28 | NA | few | CASSRQKGGQETQYF | TGTGCCAGCAGTCGACAAAAGGGGGGACAAGAGACCCAGTACTTC
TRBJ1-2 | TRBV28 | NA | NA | CASSLRFGAAINYGYTF | TGTGCCAGCAGTTTACGTTTTGGTGCAGCCATTAACTATGGCTACACCTTC
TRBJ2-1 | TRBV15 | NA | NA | CATSREVGGGPYNEQFF | TGTGCCACCAGCAGAGAGGTTGGTGGGGGGCCCTACAATGAGCAGTTCTTC
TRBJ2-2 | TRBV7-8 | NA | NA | CAGSRNTRELFF | TGTGCCGGCAGCAGGAACACCAGGGAGCTGTTTTTT
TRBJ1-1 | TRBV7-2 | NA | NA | CASSPLPFLNTEAFF | TGTGCCAGCAGCCCACTTCCTTTTCTGAACACTGAAGCTTTCTTT
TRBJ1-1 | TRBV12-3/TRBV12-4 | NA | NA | CASSVRDEAFF | TGTGCCAGCAGTGTCCGGGACGAAGCTTTCTTT
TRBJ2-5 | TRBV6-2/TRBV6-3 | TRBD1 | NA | CASSWTGGLQETQYF | TGTGCCAGCAGTTGGACAGGGGGTCTCCAAGAGACCCAGTACTTC
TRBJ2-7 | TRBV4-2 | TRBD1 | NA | CASSQVRIGQGAYEQYF | TGTGCCAGCAGCCAAGTTAGGATCGGACAGGGGGCGTACGAGCAGTACTTC
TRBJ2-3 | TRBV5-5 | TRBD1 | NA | CASSFEPGTGVADTQYF | TGCGCCAGCAGCTTCGAACCCGGGACAGGGGTGGCAGATACGCAGTATTTT
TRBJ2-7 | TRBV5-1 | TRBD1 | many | CASSWDSYYEQYF | TGCGCCAGCAGCTGGGACAGTTACTACGAGCAGTACTTC
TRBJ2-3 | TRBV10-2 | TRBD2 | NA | CASSEMAGELTDTQYF | TGCGCCAGCAGTGAGATGGCGGGGGAGCTCACAGATACGCAGTATTTT
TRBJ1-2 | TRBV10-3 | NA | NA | CAISESRSAANYGYSF | TGTGCCATCAGTGAGTCTCGGTCAGCAGCTAACTATGGCTACTCCTTC
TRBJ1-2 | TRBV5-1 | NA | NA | CASSSGFGNYGYTF | TGCGCCAGCAGCTCCGGCTTCGGGAACTATGGCTACACCTTC
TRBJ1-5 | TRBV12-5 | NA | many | CASGWEVGRQPQHF | TGTGCTAGTGGCTGGGAAGTCGGACGACAGCCCCAGCATTTT
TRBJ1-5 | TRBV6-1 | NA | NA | CASSEGGSSIKPQHF | TGTGCCAGCAGTGAAGGGGGGTCGAGTATTAAGCCCCAGCATTTT
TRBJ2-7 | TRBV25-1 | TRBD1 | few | CASSDPAGTGSYEQYF | TGTGCCAGCAGTGACCCCGCGGGGACAGGGTCCTACGAGCAGTACTTC
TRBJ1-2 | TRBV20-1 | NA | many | CSARFTGRDYGYTF | TGCAGTGCTAGGTTTACAGGGAGGGACTATGGCTACACCTTC
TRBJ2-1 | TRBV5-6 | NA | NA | CASSLFFGGPNEQFF | TGTGCCAGCAGCTTGTTTTTTGGGGGGCCCAATGAGCAGTTCTTC
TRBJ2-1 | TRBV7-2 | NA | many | CASSPLTRYNEQFF | TGTGCCAGCAGCCCACTAACCAGGTACAATGAGCAGTTCTTC
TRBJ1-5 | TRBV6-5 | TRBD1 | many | CASSRQGSSNQPQHF | TGTGCCAGCAGTCGACAGGGCAGTAGCAATCAGCCCCAGCATTTT
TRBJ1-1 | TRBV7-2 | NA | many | CASSSQENTEAFF | TGTGCCAGCAGCTCTCAAGAGAACACTGAAGCTTTCTTT
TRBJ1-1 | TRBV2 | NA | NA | CASSEVLVGTEAFF | TGTGCCAGCAGTGAAGTGCTCGTGGGGACTGAAGCTTTCTTT
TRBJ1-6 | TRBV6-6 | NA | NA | CASKLQVEYNSPLHF | TGTGCCAGCAAATTACAGGTCGAATATAATTCACCCCTCCACTTT
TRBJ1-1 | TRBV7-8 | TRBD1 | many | CASSNKTGIRTEAFF | TGTGCCAGCAGCAACAAGACAGGGATAAGGACTGAAGCTTTCTTT
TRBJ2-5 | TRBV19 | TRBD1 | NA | CASSLARGPEETQYF | TGTGCCAGCAGCTTAGCGAGGGGGCCTGAAGAGACCCAGTACTTC
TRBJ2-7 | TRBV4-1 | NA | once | CASSSGDSIYEQYF | TGCGCCAGCAGTTCTGGAGACTCGATCTACGAGCAGTACTTC
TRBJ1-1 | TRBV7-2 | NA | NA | CASSTLGPMNTEAFF | TGTGCCAGCAGCACCCTGGGACCGATGAACACTGAAGCTTTCTTT
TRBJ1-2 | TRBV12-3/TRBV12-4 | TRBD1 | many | CASSLTGNYGYTF | TGTGCCAGCAGCTTGACAGGGAACTATGGCTACACCTTC
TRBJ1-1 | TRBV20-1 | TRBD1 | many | CSARNRGLTYTEAFF | TGCAGTGCTAGAAACAGGGGGCTGACATACACTGAAGCTTTCTTT
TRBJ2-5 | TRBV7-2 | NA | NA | CASSLDRGGETQYF | TGTGCCAGCAGCTTGGATCGGGGCGGAGAGACCCAGTACTTC
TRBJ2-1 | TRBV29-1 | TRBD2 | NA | CSVDTSGGAPMQFF | TGCAGCGTGGATACTAGCGGGGGGGCCCCCATGCAGTTCTTC